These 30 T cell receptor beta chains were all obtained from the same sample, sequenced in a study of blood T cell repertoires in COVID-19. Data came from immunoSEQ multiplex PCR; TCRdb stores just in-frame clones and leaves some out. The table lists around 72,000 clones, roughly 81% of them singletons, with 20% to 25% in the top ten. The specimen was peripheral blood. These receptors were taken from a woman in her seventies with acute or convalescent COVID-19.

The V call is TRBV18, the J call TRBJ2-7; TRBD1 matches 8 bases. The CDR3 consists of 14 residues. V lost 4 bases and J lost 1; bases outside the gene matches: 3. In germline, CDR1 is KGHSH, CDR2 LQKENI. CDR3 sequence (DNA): TGTGCCAGCTCACTAGACAGGGGATCCTACGAGCAGTACTTC. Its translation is CASSLDRGSYEQYF.

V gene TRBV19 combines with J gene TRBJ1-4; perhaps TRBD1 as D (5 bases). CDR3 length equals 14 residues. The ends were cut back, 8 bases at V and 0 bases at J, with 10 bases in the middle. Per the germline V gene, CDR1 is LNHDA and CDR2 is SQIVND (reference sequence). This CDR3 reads CASRRQTTNEKLFF. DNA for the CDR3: TGTGCCAGTCGTCGACAGACAACTAATGAAAAACTGTTTTTT. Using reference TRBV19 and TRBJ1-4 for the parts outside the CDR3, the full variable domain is DGGITQSPKYLFRKEGQNVTLSCEQNLNHDAMYWYRQDPGQGLRLIYYSQIVNDFQKGDIAEGYSVSREKKESFPLTVTSAQKNPTAFYLCASRRQTTNEKLFFGSGTQLSVL.

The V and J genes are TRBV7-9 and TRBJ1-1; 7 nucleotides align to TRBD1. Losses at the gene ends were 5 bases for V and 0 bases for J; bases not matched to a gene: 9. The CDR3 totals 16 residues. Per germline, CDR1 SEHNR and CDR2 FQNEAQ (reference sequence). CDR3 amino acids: CASSPGQERVNTEAFF. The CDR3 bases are TGTGCCAGCAGCCCCGGACAGGAAAGGGTGAACACTGAAGCTTTCTTT.

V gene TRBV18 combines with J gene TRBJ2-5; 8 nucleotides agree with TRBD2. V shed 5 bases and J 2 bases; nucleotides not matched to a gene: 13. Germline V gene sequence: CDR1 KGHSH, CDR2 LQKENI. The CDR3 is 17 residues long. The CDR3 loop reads CASSSGLAARSQETQYF. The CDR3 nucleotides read TGTGCCAGCTCATCCGGACTAGCAGCCAGATCTCAAGAGACCCAGTACTTC.

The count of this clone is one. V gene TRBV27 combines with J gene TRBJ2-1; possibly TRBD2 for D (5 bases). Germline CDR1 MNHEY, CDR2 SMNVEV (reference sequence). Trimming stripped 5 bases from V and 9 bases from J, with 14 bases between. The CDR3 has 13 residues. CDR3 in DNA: TGTGCCAGCAGTCTACAGAGGGCGGGTGAGCAGTTCTTC. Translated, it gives CASSLQRAGEQFF.

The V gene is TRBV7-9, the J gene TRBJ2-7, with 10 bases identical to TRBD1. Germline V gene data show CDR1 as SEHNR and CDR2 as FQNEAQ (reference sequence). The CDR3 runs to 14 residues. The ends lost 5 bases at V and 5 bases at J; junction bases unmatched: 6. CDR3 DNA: TGTGCCAGCAGCCCGGGACAGGGGATACACGAGCAGTACTTC. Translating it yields CASSPGQGIHEQYF.

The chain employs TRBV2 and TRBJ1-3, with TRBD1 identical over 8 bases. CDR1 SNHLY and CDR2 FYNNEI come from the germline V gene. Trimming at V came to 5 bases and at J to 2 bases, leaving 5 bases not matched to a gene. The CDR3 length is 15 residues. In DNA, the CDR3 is TGTGCCAGCAGTAATCAGGGGGCGGCTGGAAACACCATATATTTT. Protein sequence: CASSNQGAAGNTIYF. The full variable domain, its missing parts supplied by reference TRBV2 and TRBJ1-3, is EPEVTQTPSHQVTQMGQEVILRCVPISNHLYFYWYRQILGQKVEFLVSFYNNEISEKSEIFDDQFSVERPDGSNFTLKIRSTKLEDSAMYFCASSNQGAAGNTIYFGEGSWLTVV.

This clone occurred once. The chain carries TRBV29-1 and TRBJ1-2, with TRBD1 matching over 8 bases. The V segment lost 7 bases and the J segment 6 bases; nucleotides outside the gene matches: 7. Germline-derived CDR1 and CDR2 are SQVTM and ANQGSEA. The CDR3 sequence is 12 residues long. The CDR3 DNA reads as TGCAGCGCCCCGGACAGGGCAGATGGCTACACCTTC. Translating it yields CSAPDRADGYTF.

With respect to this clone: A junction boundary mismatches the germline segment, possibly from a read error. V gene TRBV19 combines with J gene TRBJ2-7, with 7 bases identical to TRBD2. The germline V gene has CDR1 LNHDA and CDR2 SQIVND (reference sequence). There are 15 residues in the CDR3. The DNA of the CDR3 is TGTGCCAGTAAGAACTACGGCGGGAGCTCCGACGAGCAGTACTTC. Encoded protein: CASKNYGGSSDEQYF.

The CDR3 here is CASSDSGKETQYF. DNA for the CDR3: TGTGCCAGCAGCGATTCAGGGAAAGAGACCCAGTACTTC. V gene TRBV28 combines with J gene TRBJ2-5, with D tentatively TRBD1 (5 bases). The CDR3 sequence is 13 residues long. The V gene's germline CDR1 is MDHEN and CDR2 SYDVKM. V shed 6 bases and J shed 3 bases, with 11 bases lying between them.

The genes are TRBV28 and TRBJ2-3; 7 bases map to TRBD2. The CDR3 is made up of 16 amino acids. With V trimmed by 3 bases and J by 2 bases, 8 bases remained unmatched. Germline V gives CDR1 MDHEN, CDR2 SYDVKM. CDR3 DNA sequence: TGTGCCAGCAGTTTTCCTAGCGGAGACCCCACAGATACGCAGTATTTT. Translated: CASSFPSGDPTDTQYF.

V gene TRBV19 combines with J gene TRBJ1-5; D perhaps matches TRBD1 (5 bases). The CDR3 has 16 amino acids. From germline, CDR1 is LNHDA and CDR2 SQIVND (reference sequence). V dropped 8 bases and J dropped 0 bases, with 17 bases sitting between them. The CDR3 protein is CASGKTARYSNQPQHF. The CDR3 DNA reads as TGTGCCAGTGGTAAGACAGCCCGATATAGCAATCAGCCCCAGCATTTT.

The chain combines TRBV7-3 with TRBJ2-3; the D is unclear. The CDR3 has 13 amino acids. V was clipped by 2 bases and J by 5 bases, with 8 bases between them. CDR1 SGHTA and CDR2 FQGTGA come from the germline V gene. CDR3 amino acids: CASSLLVRDTQYF. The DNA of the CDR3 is TGTGCCAGCAGCTTACTAGTTAGAGATACGCAGTATTTT.

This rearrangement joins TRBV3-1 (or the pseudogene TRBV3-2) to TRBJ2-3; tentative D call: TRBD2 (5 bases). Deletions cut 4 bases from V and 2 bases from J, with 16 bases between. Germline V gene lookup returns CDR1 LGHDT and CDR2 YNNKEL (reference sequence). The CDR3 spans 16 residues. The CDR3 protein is CASSPYSTTFTDTQYF. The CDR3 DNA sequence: TGTGCCAGCAGCCCATATTCGACTACCTTCACAGATACGCAGTATTTT.

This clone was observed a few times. CDR3 coding DNA: TGTGCCAGCAGTTTCCCACGGGTAGTAGCGGGATCTGGGGCCAACGTCCTGACTTTC. It is translated as CASSFPRVVAGSGANVLTF. The chain recombines TRBV28 with TRBJ2-6, with 8 bases lining up with TRBD2. V lost 3 bases to trimming and J lost 1 base; unmatched junction nucleotides: 11. Germline CDR1 is MDHEN and CDR2 is SYDVKM. This CDR3 is built from 19 residues.

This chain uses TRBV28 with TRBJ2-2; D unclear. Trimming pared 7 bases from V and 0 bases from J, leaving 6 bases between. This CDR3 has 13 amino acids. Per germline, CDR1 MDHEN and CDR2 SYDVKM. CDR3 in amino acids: CASTNPNTGELFF. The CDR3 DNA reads TGTGCCAGCACTAACCCGAACACCGGGGAGCTGTTTTTT.

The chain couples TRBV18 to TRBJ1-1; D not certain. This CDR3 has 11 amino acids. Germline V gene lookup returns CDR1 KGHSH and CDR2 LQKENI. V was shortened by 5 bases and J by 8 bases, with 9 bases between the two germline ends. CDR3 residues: CASSYSTEAFF. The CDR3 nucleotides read TGTGCCAGCTCATACTCCACCGAAGCTTTCTTT.

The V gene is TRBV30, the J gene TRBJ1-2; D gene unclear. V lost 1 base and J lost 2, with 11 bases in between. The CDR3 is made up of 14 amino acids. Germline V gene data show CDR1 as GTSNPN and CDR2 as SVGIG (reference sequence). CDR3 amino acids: CAWSAPRMNYGYTF. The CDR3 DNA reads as TGTGCCTGGAGTGCTCCCAGGATGAACTATGGCTACACCTTC.

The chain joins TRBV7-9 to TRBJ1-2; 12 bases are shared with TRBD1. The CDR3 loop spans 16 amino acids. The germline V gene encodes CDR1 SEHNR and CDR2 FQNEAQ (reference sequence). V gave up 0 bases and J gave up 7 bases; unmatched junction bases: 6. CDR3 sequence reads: CASSLAGQGASVGYTF. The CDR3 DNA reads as TGTGCCAGCAGCTTAGCGGGACAGGGGGCATCTGTTGGCTACACCTTC.

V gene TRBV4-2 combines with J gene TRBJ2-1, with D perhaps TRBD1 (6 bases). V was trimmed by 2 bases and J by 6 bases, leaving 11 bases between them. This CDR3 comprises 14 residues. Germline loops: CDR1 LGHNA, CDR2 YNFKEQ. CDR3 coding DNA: TGTGCCAGCAGCCAAAGGGGGAGTGTCAATGAGCAGTTCTTC. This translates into CASSQRGSVNEQFF.

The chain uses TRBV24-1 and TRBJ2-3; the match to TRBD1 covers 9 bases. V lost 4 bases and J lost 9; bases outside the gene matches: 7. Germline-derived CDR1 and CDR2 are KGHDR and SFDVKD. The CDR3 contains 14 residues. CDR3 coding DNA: TGTGCCACCAGTGACCTCGGACAGGGGAGGACGCAGTATTTT. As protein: CATSDLGQGRTQYF.

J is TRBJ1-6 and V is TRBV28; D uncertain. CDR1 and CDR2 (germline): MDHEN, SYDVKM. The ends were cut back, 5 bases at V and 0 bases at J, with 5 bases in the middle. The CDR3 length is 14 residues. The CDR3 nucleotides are TGTGCCAGCAGTAGTAGCTCCTATAATTCACCCCTCCACTTT. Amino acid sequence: CASSSSSYNSPLHF.

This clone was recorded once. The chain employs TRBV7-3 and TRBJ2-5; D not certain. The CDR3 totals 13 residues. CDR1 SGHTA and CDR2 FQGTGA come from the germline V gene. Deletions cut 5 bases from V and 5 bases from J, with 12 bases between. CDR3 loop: CASSPRLVETQYF. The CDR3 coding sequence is TGTGCCAGCAGCCCCCGACTTGTCGAGACCCAGTACTTC.

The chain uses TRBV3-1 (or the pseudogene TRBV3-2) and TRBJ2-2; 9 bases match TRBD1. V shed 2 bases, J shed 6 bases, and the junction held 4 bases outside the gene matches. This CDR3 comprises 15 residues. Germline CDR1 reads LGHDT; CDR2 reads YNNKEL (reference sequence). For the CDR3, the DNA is TGTGCCAGCAGCCAATTGGGACAGGGTTCCGGGGAGCTGTTTTTT. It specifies CASSQLGQGSGELFF.

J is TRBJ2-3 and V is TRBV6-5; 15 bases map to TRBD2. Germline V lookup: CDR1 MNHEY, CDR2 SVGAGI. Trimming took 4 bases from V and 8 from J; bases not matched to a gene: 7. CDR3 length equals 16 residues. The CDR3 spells CASSSGTSGRHGTQYF. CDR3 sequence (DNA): TGTGCCAGCAGTTCGGGGACTAGCGGGAGGCATGGTACGCAGTATTTT.

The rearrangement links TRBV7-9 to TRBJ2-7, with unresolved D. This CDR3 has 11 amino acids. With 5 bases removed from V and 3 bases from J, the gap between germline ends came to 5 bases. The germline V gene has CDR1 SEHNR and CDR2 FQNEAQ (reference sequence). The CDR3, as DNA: TGTGCCAGCAGCCCGGGCTACGAGCAGTACTTC. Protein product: CASSPGYEQYF.

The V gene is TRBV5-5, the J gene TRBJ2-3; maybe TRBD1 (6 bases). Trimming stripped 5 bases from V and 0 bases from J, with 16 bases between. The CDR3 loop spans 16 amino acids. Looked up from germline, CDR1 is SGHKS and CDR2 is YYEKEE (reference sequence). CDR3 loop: CASSWDKLSSTDTQYF. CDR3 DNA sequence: TGTGCCAGCAGTTGGGACAAGTTATCTAGCACAGATACGCAGTATTTT.

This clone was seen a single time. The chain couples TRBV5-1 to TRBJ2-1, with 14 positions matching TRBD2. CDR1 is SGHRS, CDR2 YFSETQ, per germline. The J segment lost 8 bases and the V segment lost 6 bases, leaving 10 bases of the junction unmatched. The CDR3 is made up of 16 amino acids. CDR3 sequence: CASTRGGTSGSDEQFF. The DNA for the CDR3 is TGCGCCAGCACCCGAGGGGGGACTAGCGGGAGCGATGAGCAGTTCTTC.

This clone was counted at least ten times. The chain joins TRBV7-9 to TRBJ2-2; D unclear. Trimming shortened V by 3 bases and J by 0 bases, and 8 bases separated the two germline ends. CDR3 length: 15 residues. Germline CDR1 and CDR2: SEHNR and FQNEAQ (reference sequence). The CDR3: CASSLRNANTGELFF. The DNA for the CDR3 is TGTGCCAGCAGCTTGCGGAACGCGAACACCGGGGAGCTGTTTTTT.

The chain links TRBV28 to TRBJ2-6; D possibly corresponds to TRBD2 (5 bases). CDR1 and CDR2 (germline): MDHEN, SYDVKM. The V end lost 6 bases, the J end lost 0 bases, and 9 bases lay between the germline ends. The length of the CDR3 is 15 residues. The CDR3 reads CASSPEVSGANVLTF. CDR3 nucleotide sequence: TGTGCCAGCAGCCCGGAGGTCTCTGGGGCCAACGTCCTGACTTTC.